Listed here are 19 T cell receptor beta chains from one sample, sequenced in a study of blood T cell repertoires in COVID-19 (dated by TCRdb to the early 2020s). The library was produced with the immunoSEQ multiplex PCR assay. The clones in this table, taken by TCRdb from immuneACCESS, are in-frame only. Not every clone is retained; where verified, under half of the shortfall comes from an unresolved V gene, and the cause of the rest is unknown. For this sample there are roughly 250,000 clones; approximately 79% appear just once. The top ten clones comprise 4% of the sample. Material: peripheral blood. All receptors come from a woman between 40 and 55 years old with active or convalescent COVID-19.

The chain is built from TRBV28 and TRBJ1-3; maybe TRBD1 (5 bases). Germline loops: CDR1 MDHEN, CDR2 SYDVKM. There are 16 residues in the CDR3. Trimming stripped 5 bases from V and 4 bases from J, with 18 bases between. CDR3 protein: CASSITLTVSGNTIYF. The CDR3 nucleotides are TGTGCCAGCAGTATCACTTTGACAGTCTCCGGAAACACCATATATTTT.

The chain combines TRBV7-9 with TRBJ1-1, with D perhaps TRBD1 (5 bases). The CDR3 spans 15 residues. Per germline, CDR1 SEHNR and CDR2 FQNEAQ (reference sequence). The ends were cut back, 5 bases at V and 1 base at J, with 14 bases in the middle. The chain's CDR3 is CASSPRQSQNTEAFF. In nucleotides, the CDR3 is TGTGCCAGCAGCCCGAGACAGTCCCAGAACACTGAAGCTTTCTTT.

The chain links TRBV24-1 to TRBJ2-5; the match to TRBD1 covers 7 bases. Germline CDR1 reads KGHDR; CDR2 reads SFDVKD. Unmatched junction bases numbered 5, after V lost 4 bases and J lost 1 base. The CDR3 spans 15 residues. The CDR3 bases are TGTGCCACCAGTGACTTGACAGGGACCCAAGAGACCCAGTACTTC. Its translation: CATSDLTGTQETQYF.

The CDR3 nucleotides read TGTGCCAGCAGCGGGCTAGCGGGGAACACAGATACGCAGTATTTT. Protein sequence: CASSGLAGNTDTQYF. This sequence joins TRBV6-5 and TRBJ2-3, with 9 nucleotides matching TRBD2. CDR1 MNHEY and CDR2 SVGAGI come from the germline V gene. The CDR3 totals 15 residues. V shed 6 bases, J shed 2 bases, and the junction held 6 bases outside the gene matches.

V usage is TRBV2 and J usage is TRBJ2-3; weak D call: TRBD2 (5 bases). V was pared by 3 bases and J by 7 bases, with 8 bases between. Germline V lookup: CDR1 SNHLY, CDR2 FYNNEI. The CDR3 length is 12 residues. The DNA for the CDR3 is TGTGCCAGCAGTGAGTCGGGGAATACGCAGTATTTT. Translating it yields CASSESGNTQYF.

The J gene is TRBJ2-3, the V gene TRBV11-2; 11 nucleotides agree with TRBD1. Trimming removed 5 bases from V and 4 bases from J; junction bases left unmatched: 5. CDR1 is SGHAT and CDR2 is FQNNGV in the germline V gene. CDR3 length: 15 residues. The CDR3 loop reads CASSAGTGGPDTQYF. The CDR3 DNA sequence: TGTGCCAGCAGCGCTGGGACAGGGGGGCCAGATACGCAGTATTTT.

The chain uses TRBV7-2 and TRBJ2-7; D not resolved. Germline lookup yields CDR1 SGHTA and CDR2 FQGNSA. The CDR3 runs 13 residues. V was pared by 2 bases and J by 6 bases, with 11 bases between. CDR3 nucleotide sequence: TGTGCCAGCAGCTTACATTCAGGTTCCGAGCAGTACGTC. This gives the protein CASSLHSGSEQYV.

This chain's CDR3 is CASSTSGGDTQYF. The CDR3, as DNA: TGTGCCAGCAGCACCAGCGGGGGGGATACGCAGTATTTT. V usage is TRBV3-1 (or the pseudogene TRBV3-2) and J usage is TRBJ2-3; 9 bases agree with TRBD2. The CDR3 covers 13 residues. The V gene's germline CDR1 is LGHDT and CDR2 YNNKEL (reference sequence). Trimming removed 5 bases from V and 6 bases from J; junction bases left unmatched: 3.

This chain connects TRBV11-2 to TRBJ2-5, with D perhaps matching TRBD1 (5 bases). Germline-derived CDR1 and CDR2 are SGHAT and FQNNGV. With 0 bases removed from V and 1 base from J, the gap between germline ends came to 9 bases. The CDR3 has 15 residues. CDR3 amino acids: CASSLDGQGQETQYF. DNA of the CDR3: TGTGCCAGCAGCTTAGATGGGCAGGGCCAAGAGACCCAGTACTTC.

The rearrangement joins TRBV7-9 to TRBJ1-5, with 8 positions matching TRBD1. The CDR3 totals 16 residues. Germline V CDR1 and CDR2: SEHNR, FQNEAQ (reference sequence). With 0 bases clipped from V and 4 bases from J, the junction kept 5 bases outside the gene matches. The CDR3 DNA is TGTGCCAGCAGCTTAGCTACCGGGACAGGAAATCAGCCCCAGCATTTT. It encodes CASSLATGTGNQPQHF.

The rearrangement links TRBV10-2 to TRBJ2-3; 7 nucleotides line up with TRBD2. V trimming: 7 bases; J trimming: 0 bases; junction bases outside the gene matches: 7. CDR1 WSHSY and CDR2 SAAADI come from the germline V gene. This CDR3 has 15 residues. CDR3: CASIRLAASTDTQYF. The CDR3 DNA follows: TGCGCCAGCATCCGCCTAGCGGCTAGCACAGATACGCAGTATTTT.

The chain uses TRBV7-9 and TRBJ2-2; tentative D call: TRBD2 (6 bases). This CDR3 has 15 residues. V was pared by 5 bases and J by 8 bases, with 18 bases between. Germline V gene sequence: CDR1 SEHNR, CDR2 FQNEAQ (reference sequence). In nucleotides, the CDR3 is TGTGCCAGCAGCCCTGCCGGGACTTCTGGGGGGGAGCTGTTTTTT. Translating it yields CASSPAGTSGGELFF.

The chain has TRBV23-1 and TRBJ2-2; 10 nucleotides align to TRBD1. TRBV23-1 is flagged as an ORF with uncertain function. The CDR3 has 16 residues. The V and J ends lost 4 bases and 6 bases, in that order; junction bases with no gene match: 8. Written as DNA, the CDR3 is TGCGCCAGCAGTCTAACCGGGACAGGGGATCCCGGGGAGCTGTTTTTT. As protein: CASSLTGTGDPGELFF.

This clone was recorded only once. Here the CDR3 reads CASSTRTGAKAGGGYTF. CDR3 DNA: TGTGCCAGTAGTACGAGGACAGGGGCGAAGGCAGGCGGTGGCTACACCTTC. V gene TRBV19 combines with J gene TRBJ1-2; 9 bases line up with TRBD1. J was trimmed by 7 bases and V by 4 bases; bases with no gene match: 16. The V gene's germline CDR1 is LNHDA and CDR2 SQIVND (reference sequence). The CDR3 has 17 amino acids. Complete variable domain (other parts from reference TRBV19 and TRBJ1-2): DGGITQSPKYLFRKEGQNVTLSCEQNLNHDAMYWYRQDPGQGLRLIYYSQIVNDFQKGDIAEGYSVSREKKESFPLTVTSAQKNPTAFYLCASSTRTGAKAGGGYTFGSGTRLTVV.

The chain couples TRBV5-4 to TRBJ1-6, with 9 bases aligning to TRBD1. Germline CDR1 is SGHNT and CDR2 is YYREEE (reference sequence). Trimming removed 6 bases from V and 6 bases from J; junction bases left unmatched: 7. This CDR3 has 15 residues. The CDR3 DNA sequence: TGTGCCAGCAAGGACAGGGGTAAAGGTAATTCACCCCTCCACTTT. Its translation: CASKDRGKGNSPLHF.

V usage is TRBV6-5 and J usage is TRBJ1-4, with 8 positions matching TRBD1. Losses at the gene ends were 5 bases for V and 4 bases for J; bases not matched to a gene: 3. CDR3 length: 14 amino acids. Germline CDR1 MNHEY, CDR2 SVGAGI. The CDR3 DNA is TGTGCCAGCAGTAGGACAGGGAATAATGAAAAACTGTTTTTT. Amino acid sequence: CASSRTGNNEKLFF.

The V call is TRBV19, the J call TRBJ1-1; maybe TRBD1 (5 bases). CDR3 length equals 13 residues. Germline-derived CDR1 and CDR2 are LNHDA and SQIVND (reference sequence). Between the trimmed V and J ends, which lost 8 bases and 11 bases, there was a span of 21 bases. Here the CDR3 DNA reads TGTGCCAGTGGCTTTAGCAGCAGGGTTCACGCTTTCTTT. Its translation: CASGFSSRVHAFF.

The rearrangement uses TRBV28 and TRBJ1-1, with TRBD1 matching over 8 bases. The CDR3 totals 11 residues. J was trimmed by 10 bases and V by 7 bases; bases with no gene match: 5. CDR1 and CDR2 (germline): MDHEN, SYDVKM. As DNA, the CDR3 is TGTGCCAGCACTTTGACAGGGGCAGCTTTCTTT. Its translation: CASTLTGAAFF.

The V and J genes are TRBV6-5 and TRBJ2-1; 12 nucleotides agree with TRBD2. The V and J ends lost 6 bases and 7 bases, in that order; junction bases with no gene match: 7. Germline values: CDR1 MNHEY, CDR2 SVGAGI. The CDR3 contains 15 residues. The CDR3 DNA reads TGTGCCAGCAGCGGGACTAGCGGGCGGAGGAATGAGCAGTTCTTC. Translating it yields CASSGTSGRRNEQFF.